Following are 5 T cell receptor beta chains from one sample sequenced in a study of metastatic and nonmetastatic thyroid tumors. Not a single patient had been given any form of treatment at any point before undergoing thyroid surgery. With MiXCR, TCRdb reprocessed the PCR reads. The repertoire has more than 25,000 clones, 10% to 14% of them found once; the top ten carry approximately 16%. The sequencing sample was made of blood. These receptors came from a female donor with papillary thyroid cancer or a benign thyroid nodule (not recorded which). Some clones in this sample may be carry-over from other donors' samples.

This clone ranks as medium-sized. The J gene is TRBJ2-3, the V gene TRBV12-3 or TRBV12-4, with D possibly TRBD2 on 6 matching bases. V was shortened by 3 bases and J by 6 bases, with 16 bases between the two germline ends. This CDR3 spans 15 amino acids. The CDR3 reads CASSFGGGMGDTQYF. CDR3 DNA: TGTGCCAGCAGTTTTGGCGGCGGGATGGGGGATACGCAGTATTTT.

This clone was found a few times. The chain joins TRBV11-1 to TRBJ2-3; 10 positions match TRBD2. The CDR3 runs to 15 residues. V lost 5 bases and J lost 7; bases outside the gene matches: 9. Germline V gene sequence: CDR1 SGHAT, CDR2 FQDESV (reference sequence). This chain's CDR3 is CASSTSAGGPNTQYF. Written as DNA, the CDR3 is TGTGCCAGCAGCACCTCAGCGGGGGGGCCAAATACGCAGTATTTT.

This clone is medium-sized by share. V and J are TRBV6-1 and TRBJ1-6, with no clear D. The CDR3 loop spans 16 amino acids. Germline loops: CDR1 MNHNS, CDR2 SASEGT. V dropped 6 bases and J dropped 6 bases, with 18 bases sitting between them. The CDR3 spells CASSRAVGGTNSPLHF. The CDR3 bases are TGTGCCAGCAGCCGTGCAGTCGGCGGCACTAATTCACCCCTCCACTTT.

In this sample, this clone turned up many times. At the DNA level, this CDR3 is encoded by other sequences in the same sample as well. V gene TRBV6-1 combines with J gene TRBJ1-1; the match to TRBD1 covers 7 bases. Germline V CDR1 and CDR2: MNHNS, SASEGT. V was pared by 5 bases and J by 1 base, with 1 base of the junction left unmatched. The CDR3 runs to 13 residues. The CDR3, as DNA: TGTGCCAGCAGTAGGACAGGGAACACTGAAGCTTTCTTT. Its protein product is CASSRTGNTEAFF.

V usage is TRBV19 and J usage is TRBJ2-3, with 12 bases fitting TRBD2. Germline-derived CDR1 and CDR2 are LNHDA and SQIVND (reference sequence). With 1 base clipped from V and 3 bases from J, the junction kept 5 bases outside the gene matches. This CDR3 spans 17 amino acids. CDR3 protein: CASSIGTSGRLTDTQYF. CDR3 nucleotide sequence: TGTGCCAGTAGTATAGGCACTAGCGGGAGGTTAACAGATACGCAGTATTTT.